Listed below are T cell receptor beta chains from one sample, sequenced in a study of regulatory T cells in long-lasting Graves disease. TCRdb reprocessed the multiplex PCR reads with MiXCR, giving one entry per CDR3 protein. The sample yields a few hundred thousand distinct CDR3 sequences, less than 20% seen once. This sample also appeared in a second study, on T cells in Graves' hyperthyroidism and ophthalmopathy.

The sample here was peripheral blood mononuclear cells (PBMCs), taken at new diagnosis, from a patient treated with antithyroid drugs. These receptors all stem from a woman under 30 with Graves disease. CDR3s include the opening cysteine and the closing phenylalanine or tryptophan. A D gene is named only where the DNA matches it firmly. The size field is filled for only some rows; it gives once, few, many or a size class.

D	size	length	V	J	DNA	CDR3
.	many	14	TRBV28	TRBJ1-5	TGTGCCAGCAACAACCGGGGGCGCAAGCAGCCCCAGCATTTT	CASNNRGRKQPQHF
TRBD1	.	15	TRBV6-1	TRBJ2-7	TGTGCCAGCAGTCACCTCCGGGACAGGGTACACGAGCAGTACTTC	CASSHLRDRVHEQYF
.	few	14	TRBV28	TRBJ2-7	TGTGCCAGCAGTTTCTTTCAGGGTTCCTACGAGCAGTACTTC	CASSFFQGSYEQYF
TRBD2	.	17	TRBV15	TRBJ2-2	TGTGCCACCAGCAGAGAGGCGGGGGTTACGAACACCGGGGAGCTGTTTTTT	CATSREAGVTNTGELFF
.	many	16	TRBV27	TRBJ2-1	TGTGCCAGCAGTAAAAGAACACCAAGCTCCTACAATGAGCAGTTCTTC	CASSKRTPSSYNEQFF
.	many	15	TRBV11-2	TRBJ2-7	TGTGCCAGCAGCCCCAGTCGGGGGTGGTCCTACGAGCAGTACTTC	CASSPSRGWSYEQYF
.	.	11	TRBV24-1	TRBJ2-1	TGTGCCACCAGTGAACTGAATGAGCAGTTCTTC	CATSELNEQFF
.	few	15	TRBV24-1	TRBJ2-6	TGTGCCACCAGTGATGTCAGGTTTTCAGCCAACGTCCTGACTTTC	CATSDVRFSANVLTF
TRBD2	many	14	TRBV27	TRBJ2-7	TGTGCCAGCAGTTGGACTAGCGGTACGTACGAGCAGTACTTC	CASSWTSGTYEQYF
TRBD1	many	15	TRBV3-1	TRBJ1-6	TGTGCCAGCAGCCAAGCTGGGACAGGGAATTCACCCCTCCACTTT	CASSQAGTGNSPLHF
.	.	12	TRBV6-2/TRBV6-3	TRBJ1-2	TGTGCCAGCTCCGGGCCGTACTATGGCTACACCTTC	CASSGPYYGYTF
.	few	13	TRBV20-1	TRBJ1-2	TGCAGTGCTAGAGATATAAGAGACTATGGCTACACCTTC	CSARDIRDYGYTF
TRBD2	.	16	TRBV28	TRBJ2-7	TGTGCCAGCAGTTTACAGGGACTAGCGGGAGGCTACGAGCAGTACTTC	CASSLQGLAGGYEQYF
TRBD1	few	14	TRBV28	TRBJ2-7	TGTGCCAGCAGTTTAATGTCAAGGGGGCTCGAGCAGTACTTC	CASSLMSRGLEQYF
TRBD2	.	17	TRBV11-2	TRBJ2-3	TGTGCCAGCAGCTTAGTGGTACTAGCGCAGAACACAGATACGCAGTATTTT	CASSLVVLAQNTDTQYF
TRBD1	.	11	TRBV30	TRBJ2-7	TGTGCCCAAAGACAGGGGCCCGAGCAGTACTTC	CAQRQGPEQYF
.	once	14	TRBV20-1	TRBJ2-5	TGCAGTGCGGGTGGTGGAGAACCACAAGAGACCCAGTACTTC	CSAGGGEPQETQYF
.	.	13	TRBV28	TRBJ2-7	TGTGCCAGCAGTTTCGCAGGGATCTACGAGCAGTACTTC	CASSFAGIYEQYF
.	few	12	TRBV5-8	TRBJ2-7	TGTGCCAGCAGCTTGGTGGTCCGGGAGCAGTACTTC	CASSLVVREQYF
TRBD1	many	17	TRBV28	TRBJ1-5	TGTGCCAGCAGTTTATCGTCCCTCAGGGGGCCGACTCAGCCCCAGCATTTT	CASSLSSLRGPTQPQHF
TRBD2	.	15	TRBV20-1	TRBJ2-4	TGCAGTGCTAGAGATCTGAAGGGGAGGGGAAACATTCAGTACTTC	CSARDLKGRGNIQYF
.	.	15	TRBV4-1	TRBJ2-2	TGCGCCAGCGACCCCACGGGACAGAACACCGGGGAGCTGTTTTTT	CASDPTGQNTGELFF
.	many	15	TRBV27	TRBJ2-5	TGTGCCAGCAGCCCGTTTCGGGGGCTGCAAGAGACCCAGTACTTC	CASSPFRGLQETQYF
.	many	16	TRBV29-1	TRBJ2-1	TGCAGCGCTAAGAGGGGGGGCGTTGGGTTATACAATGAGCAGTTCTTC	CSAKRGGVGLYNEQFF
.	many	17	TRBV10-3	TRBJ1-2	TGTGCCATCAGTGAACGGACAGTGCTCCATCCAAACTATGGCTACACCTTC	CAISERTVLHPNYGYTF
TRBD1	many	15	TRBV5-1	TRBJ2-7	TGCGCCAGCAGCACTGGACAGGGGCTTTCCTACGAGCAGTACTTC	CASSTGQGLSYEQYF
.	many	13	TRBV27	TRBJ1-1	TGTGCCAGCAGTCTTTCAGTGAACACTGAAGCTTTCTTT	CASSLSVNTEAFF
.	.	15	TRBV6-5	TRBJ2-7	TGTGCCAGCAGTTACCAGGGACCCCTCTCCTACGAGCAGTACTTC	CASSYQGPLSYEQYF
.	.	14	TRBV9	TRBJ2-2	TGTGCCAGCAAGCAGGGGAAAAACACCGGGGAGCTGTTTTTT	CASKQGKNTGELFF
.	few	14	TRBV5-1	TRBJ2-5	TGCGCCAGTAAGCAGGGGACGTACCAAGAGACCCAGTACTTC	CASKQGTYQETQYF
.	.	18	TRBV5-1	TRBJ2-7	TGCGCCAGCAGCTTGGCCGACCTAGGACAGAGAAGATCCTACGAGCAGTACTTC	CASSLADLGQRRSYEQYF
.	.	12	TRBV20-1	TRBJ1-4	TGCAGTGCTTCGGGACACCTTGGAAAACTGTTTTTT	CSASGHLGKLFF
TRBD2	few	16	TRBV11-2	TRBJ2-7	TGTGCCAGCAGTCGCCACATAGCGGGAGCCTCCTACGAGCAGTACTTC	CASSRHIAGASYEQYF
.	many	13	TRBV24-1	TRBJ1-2	TGTGCCACCAGTGATAACCCATACTATGGCTACACCTTC	CATSDNPYYGYTF
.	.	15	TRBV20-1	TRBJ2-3	TGCAGTTCCAACGTGAGGGTCCTGGGCACAGATACGCAGTATTTT	CSSNVRVLGTDTQYF
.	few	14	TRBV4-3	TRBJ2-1	TGCGCCAGCAGCCAGACGACTAACTACAATGAGCAGTTCTTC	CASSQTTNYNEQFF
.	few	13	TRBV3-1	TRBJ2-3	TGTGCCAGCAGCCATGGGGGTACGAATACGCAGTATTTT	CASSHGGTNTQYF